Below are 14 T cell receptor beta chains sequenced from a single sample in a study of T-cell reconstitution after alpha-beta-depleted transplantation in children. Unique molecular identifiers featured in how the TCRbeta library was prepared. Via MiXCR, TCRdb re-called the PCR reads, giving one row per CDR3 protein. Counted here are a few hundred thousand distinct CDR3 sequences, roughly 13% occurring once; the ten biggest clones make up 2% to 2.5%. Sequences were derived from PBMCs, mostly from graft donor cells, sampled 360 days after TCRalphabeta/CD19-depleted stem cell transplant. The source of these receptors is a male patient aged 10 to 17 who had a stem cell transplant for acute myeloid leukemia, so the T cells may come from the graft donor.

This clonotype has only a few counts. In nucleotides, the CDR3 is TGCAGTGCTAGCGCCACAGGGCGAGGATACAATGAGCAGTTCTTC. As protein: CSASATGRGYNEQFF. The J gene is TRBJ2-1, the V gene TRBV20-1; tentatively, D is TRBD1 (6 bases). The CDR3 is 15 amino acids. Trimming removed 3 bases at V and 4 bases at J, with 16 bases between. Germline-derived CDR1 and CDR2 are DFQATT and SNEGSKA (reference sequence).

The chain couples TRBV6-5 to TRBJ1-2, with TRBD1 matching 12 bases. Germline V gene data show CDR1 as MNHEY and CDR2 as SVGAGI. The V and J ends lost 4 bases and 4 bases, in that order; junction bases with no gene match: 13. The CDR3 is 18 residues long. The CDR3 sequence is CASSWDRGRGLRGYGYTF. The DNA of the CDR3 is TGTGCCAGCAGTTGGGACAGGGGGCGCGGCCTTCGGGGCTATGGCTACACCTTC.

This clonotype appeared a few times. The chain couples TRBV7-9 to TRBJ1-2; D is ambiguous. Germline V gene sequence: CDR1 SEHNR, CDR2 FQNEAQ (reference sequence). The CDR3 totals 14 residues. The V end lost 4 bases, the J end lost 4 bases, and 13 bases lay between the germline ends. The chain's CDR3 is CASSSYPGSYGYTF. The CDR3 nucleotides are TGTGCCAGCAGCTCCTATCCGGGGAGCTATGGCTACACCTTC.

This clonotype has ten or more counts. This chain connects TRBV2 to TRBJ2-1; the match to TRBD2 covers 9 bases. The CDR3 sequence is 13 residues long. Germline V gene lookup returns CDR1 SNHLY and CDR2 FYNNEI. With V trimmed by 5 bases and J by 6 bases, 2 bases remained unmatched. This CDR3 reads CASSQTSGNEQFF. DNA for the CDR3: TGTGCCAGCAGTCAGACTAGCGGCAATGAGCAGTTCTTC.

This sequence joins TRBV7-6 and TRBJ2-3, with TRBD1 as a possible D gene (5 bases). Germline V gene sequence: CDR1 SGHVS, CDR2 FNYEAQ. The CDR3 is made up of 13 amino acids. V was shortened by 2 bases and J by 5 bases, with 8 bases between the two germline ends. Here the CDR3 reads CASSLQGKDTQYF. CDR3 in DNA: TGTGCCAGCAGCTTACAGGGAAAAGATACGCAGTATTTT. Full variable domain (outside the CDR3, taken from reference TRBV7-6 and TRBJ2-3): GAGVSQSPRYKVTKRGQDVALRCDPISGHVSLYWYRQALGQGPEFLTYFNYEAQQDKSGLPNDRFSAERPEGSISTLTIQRTEQRDSAMYRCASSLQGKDTQYFGPGTRLTVL.

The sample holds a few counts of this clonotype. The CDR3 loop reads CASSWGLAGGPWLGETQYF. The CDR3 DNA is TGTGCCAGCAGTTGGGGACTAGCGGGAGGGCCCTGGCTAGGGGAGACCCAGTACTTC. This chain connects TRBV12-3 or TRBV12-4 to TRBJ2-5; 16 nucleotides agree with TRBD2. J gave up 5 bases and V 4 bases, and 13 bases lay outside the gene matches. The CDR3 extends over 19 amino acids.

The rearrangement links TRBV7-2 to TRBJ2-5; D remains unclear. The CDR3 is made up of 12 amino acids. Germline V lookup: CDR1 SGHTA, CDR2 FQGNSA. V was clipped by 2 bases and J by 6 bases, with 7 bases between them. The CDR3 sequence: CASSLSRQTQYF. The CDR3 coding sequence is TGTGCCAGCAGCTTAAGTAGGCAGACCCAGTACTTC.

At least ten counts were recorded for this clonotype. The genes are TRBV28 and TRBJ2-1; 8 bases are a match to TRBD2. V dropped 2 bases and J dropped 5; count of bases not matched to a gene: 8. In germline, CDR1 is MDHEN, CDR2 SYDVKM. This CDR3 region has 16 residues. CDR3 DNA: TGTGCCAGCAGTTTAATTCGGGAGGGACACGACAATGAGCAGTTCTTC. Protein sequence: CASSLIREGHDNEQFF.

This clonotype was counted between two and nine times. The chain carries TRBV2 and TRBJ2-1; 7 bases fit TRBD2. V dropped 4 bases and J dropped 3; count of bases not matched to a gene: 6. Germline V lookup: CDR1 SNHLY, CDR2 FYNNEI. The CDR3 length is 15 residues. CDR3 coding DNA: TGTGCCAGCAGTGGAGGCGGGAGAGTCTACAATGAGCAGTTCTTC. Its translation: CASSGGGRVYNEQFF.

For the CDR3, the DNA is TGCAGTGCTAGAGACCCGACTAGAGGGGTAAATGAGCAGTTCTTC. Its translation is CSARDPTRGVNEQFF. This chain connects TRBV20-1 to TRBJ2-1, with D perhaps TRBD2 (6 bases). V was shortened by 0 bases and J by 7 bases, with 16 bases between the two germline ends. CDR3 length equals 15 residues. Germline V gene data show CDR1 as DFQATT and CDR2 as SNEGSKA (reference sequence).

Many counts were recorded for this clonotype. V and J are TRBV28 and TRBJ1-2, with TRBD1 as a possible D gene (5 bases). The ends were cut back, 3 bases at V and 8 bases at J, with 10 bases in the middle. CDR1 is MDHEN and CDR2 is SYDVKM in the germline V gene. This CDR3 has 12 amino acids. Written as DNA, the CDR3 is TGTGCCAGCAGTTTGCGCGGGGGAGGCTACACCTTC. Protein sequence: CASSLRGGGYTF.

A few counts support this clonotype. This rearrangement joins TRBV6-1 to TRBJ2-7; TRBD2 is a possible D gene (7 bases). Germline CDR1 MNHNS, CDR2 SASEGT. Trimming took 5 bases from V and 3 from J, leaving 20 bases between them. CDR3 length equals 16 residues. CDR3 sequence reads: CASSPKGGTDIYEQYF. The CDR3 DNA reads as TGTGCCAGCAGTCCGAAGGGGGGGACTGATATCTACGAGCAGTACTTC.

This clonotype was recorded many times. The CDR3 bases are TGTGCCAGCACCTGGGACTTTTCGGAGACCCAGTACTTC. Translation: CASTWDFSETQYF. V gene TRBV7-2 combines with J gene TRBJ2-5; a possible D gene is TRBD2 (6 bases). CDR1 is SGHTA, CDR2 FQGNSA, per germline. The germline V and J ends were trimmed by 7 bases and 5 bases, with 14 bases remaining between them. The CDR3 sequence is 13 residues long. The entire variable domain, with the rest obtained from reference TRBV7-2 and TRBJ2-5, is as follows: GAGVSQSPSNKVTEKGKDVELRCDPISGHTALYWYRQSLGQGLEFLIYFQGNSAPDKSGLPSDRFSAERTGGSVSTLTIQRTQQEDSAVYLCASTWDFSETQYFGPGTRLLVL.

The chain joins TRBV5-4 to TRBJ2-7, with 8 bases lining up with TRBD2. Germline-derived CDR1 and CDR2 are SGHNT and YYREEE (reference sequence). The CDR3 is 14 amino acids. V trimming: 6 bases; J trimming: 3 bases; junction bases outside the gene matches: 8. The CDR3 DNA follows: TGTGCCAGCACGCGAGCGGGAGAGAACTACGAGCAGTACTTC. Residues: CASTRAGENYEQYF.